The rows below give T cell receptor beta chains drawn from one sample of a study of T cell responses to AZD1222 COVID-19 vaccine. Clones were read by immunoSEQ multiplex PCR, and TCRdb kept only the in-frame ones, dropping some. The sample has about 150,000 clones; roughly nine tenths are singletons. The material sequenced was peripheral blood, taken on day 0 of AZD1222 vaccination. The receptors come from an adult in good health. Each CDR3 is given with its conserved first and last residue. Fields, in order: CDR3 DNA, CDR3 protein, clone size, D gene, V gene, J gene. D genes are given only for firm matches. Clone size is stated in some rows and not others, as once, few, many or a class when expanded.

CDR3 DNA: TGTGCCAGCAGAGGGCATAATCGGAATGAGCAGTTCTTC
CDR3 protein: CASRGHNRNEQFF
clone size: -
D gene: -
V gene: TRBV7-6
J gene: TRBJ2-1

CDR3 DNA: TGTGCCACCAGTGACAACGAGGGGGGACCGACGCTTCGGGAGCAGTACTTC
CDR3 protein: CATSDNEGGPTLREQYF
clone size: -
D gene: -
V gene: TRBV24-1
J gene: TRBJ2-7

CDR3 DNA: TGTGCCAGTAGTACGTCCATGGTCCGCTACGAGCAGTACTTC
CDR3 protein: CASSTSMVRYEQYF
clone size: -
D gene: -
V gene: TRBV19
J gene: TRBJ2-7

CDR3 DNA: TGTGCCAGCAGTTTCAGCCTGAATGAAGCTTTCTTT
CDR3 protein: CASSFSLNEAFF
clone size: -
D gene: -
V gene: TRBV12-3/TRBV12-4
J gene: TRBJ1-1

CDR3 DNA: TGTGCCTGGGACGTCGGGCAGGGCACGGGAAACACCATATATTTT
CDR3 protein: CAWDVGQGTGNTIYF
clone size: -
D gene: -
V gene: TRBV30
J gene: TRBJ1-3

CDR3 DNA: TGTGCCAGCAGCCCTCCCAGCGGGAGGGCCGTGTATACGCAGTATTTT
CDR3 protein: CASSPPSGRAVYTQYF
clone size: -
D gene: TRBD2
V gene: TRBV13
J gene: TRBJ2-3

CDR3 DNA: TGTGCCAGTAGTCCATGGACAGGGGGCGAAGGCTACACCTTC
CDR3 protein: CASSPWTGGEGYTF
clone size: -
D gene: TRBD1
V gene: TRBV19
J gene: TRBJ1-2

CDR3 DNA: TGTGCCAGCAGTTACAGGGTAGGGGGCGATGAGCAGTTCTTC
CDR3 protein: CASSYRVGGDEQFF
clone size: -
D gene: TRBD1
V gene: TRBV6-2/TRBV6-3
J gene: TRBJ2-1

CDR3 DNA: TGTGCCAGCAGCTTATCCGGTACGGGAACTAACTATGGCTACACCTTC
CDR3 protein: CASSLSGTGTNYGYTF
clone size: -
D gene: -
V gene: TRBV7-2
J gene: TRBJ1-2

CDR3 DNA: TGCGCCAGCAGCCAAGGGGGCGACGAGCAGTACTTC
CDR3 protein: CASSQGGDEQYF
clone size: -
D gene: -
V gene: TRBV4-1
J gene: TRBJ2-7

CDR3 DNA: TGTGCCAGCAGCTCCAGGGGGTCTGGGGCCAACGTCCTGACTTTC
CDR3 protein: CASSSRGSGANVLTF
clone size: -
D gene: TRBD1
V gene: TRBV11-1
J gene: TRBJ2-6

CDR3 DNA: TGTGCCAGCAGCCAGTCGCGGGAGCAGTACTTC
CDR3 protein: CASSQSREQYF
clone size: -
D gene: -
V gene: TRBV5-4
J gene: TRBJ2-7

CDR3 DNA: TGTGCCAGCAGCGAGGGACAGGGTGGTTCTAACTATGGCTACACCTTC
CDR3 protein: CASSEGQGGSNYGYTF
clone size: -
D gene: TRBD1
V gene: TRBV7-9
J gene: TRBJ1-2

CDR3 DNA: TGTGCCAGCAGTACGACAGGGCAAAACTCTGGAAACACCATATATTTT
CDR3 protein: CASSTTGQNSGNTIYF
clone size: -
D gene: TRBD1
V gene: TRBV28
J gene: TRBJ1-3

CDR3 DNA: TGTGCCAGTAGTATCTATATAGCGGGAGACGAGCAGTTCTTC
CDR3 protein: CASSIYIAGDEQFF
clone size: -
D gene: TRBD2
V gene: TRBV19
J gene: TRBJ2-1

CDR3 DNA: TGTGCCAGCAGCCAGGCGACTAGGGGCACAGATACGCAGTATTTT
CDR3 protein: CASSQATRGTDTQYF
clone size: -
D gene: -
V gene: TRBV3-1/TRBV3-2
J gene: TRBJ2-3

CDR3 DNA: TGTGCCAGCAGCTTACCGCTAGCGGGAGAGCTCCAAGAGACCCAGTACTTC
CDR3 protein: CASSLPLAGELQETQYF
clone size: -
D gene: TRBD2
V gene: TRBV7-9
J gene: TRBJ2-5

CDR3 DNA: TGTGCCAGCAGTGACATTCAGGAGGGAAACACCTTC
CDR3 protein: CASSDIQEGNTF
clone size: few
D gene: -
V gene: TRBV25-1
J gene: TRBJ1-2